This TCR beta chain was recovered during a study of blood T cell repertoires in COVID-19. About the research overall: Samples of COVID-19 (acute and convalescent) were obtained from the United States, Italy and Spain.

In the study's own analysis: Amplification of reference gene primers provided the estimated nucleated cell counts. The method was immunoSEQ multiplex PCR; TCRdb's version includes in-frame clones alone and lacks a portion of them. That table furnishes V, J and clone size, whereas the DNA furnished D and trimming. Of approximately 210,000 clones in the sample, around 85% were seen once. The CDR3 loop spans 13 amino acids. Trimming took 6 bases from V and 6 from J; bases not matched to a gene: 7. The material sequenced was peripheral blood. This TCR was sampled from a human donor in a cohort sampled during active COVID-19. The rearrangement links TRBV12-3 or TRBV12-4 to TRBJ2-7, with 8 bases lining up with TRBD2. The CDR3 coding sequence is TGTGCCAGCAGCGAGCGGGAGATTAGCGAGCAGTACTTC. It encodes CASSEREISEQYF.